These 32 T cell receptor beta chains came from one sample sequenced in a study of CD8 T cells in Susac syndrome. Reverse transcription of roughly 0.5 to 1 ug RNA was performed with random hexamers. Via MiXCR, TCRdb re-called the immunoSEQ multiplex PCR reads, giving one row per CDR3 protein. The table has approximately 120,000 distinct CDR3 sequences, over 85% seen once. The sequencing sample was made of CD4+ T cells from PBMCs. The origin of the receptors is a human donor in good health.

This clonotype was counted only a few times. V is TRBV12-3 or TRBV12-4 and J is TRBJ2-3; 8 bases are shared with TRBD2. V lost 4 bases to trimming and J lost 3 bases; unmatched junction nucleotides: 0. There are 13 residues in the CDR3. This CDR3 is CASSSSGTDTQYF. DNA for the CDR3: TGTGCCAGCAGTTCTAGCGGGACAGATACGCAGTATTTT.

The V call is TRBV2, the J call TRBJ2-1, with TRBD2 matching 12 bases. V lost 7 bases to trimming and J lost 0 bases; unmatched junction nucleotides: 4. CDR3 length: 16 amino acids. Germline loops: CDR1 SNHLY, CDR2 FYNNEI. In DNA form, the CDR3 reads TGTGCCAGCACTGGGGGACTAGCGGGCTCCTACAATGAGCAGTTCTTC. Its protein is CASTGGLAGSYNEQFF.

V gene TRBV7-2 combines with J gene TRBJ2-7; 10 bases are a match to TRBD2. V was pared by 5 bases and J by 4 bases, with 8 bases of the junction left unmatched. The germline gives CDR1 SGHTA, CDR2 FQGNSA. The CDR3 is made up of 15 amino acids. The CDR3 loop reads CASSPSSGRGYEQYF. CDR3 nucleotides: TGTGCCAGCAGCCCATCTAGCGGGAGAGGGTACGAGCAGTACTTC.

The chain uses TRBV3-1 and TRBJ1-1; 7 positions agree with TRBD1. Unmatched junction bases numbered 7, after V lost 4 bases and J lost 5 bases. The CDR3 runs to 14 residues. CDR1 is LGHDT, CDR2 YNNKEL, per germline (reference sequence). In DNA, the CDR3 is TGTGCCAGCAGCCTACAGGGGTACGAAACTGAAGCTTTCTTT. It is translated as CASSLQGYETEAFF.

CDR3 protein: CSVLQGGPTGELFF. The CDR3 DNA is TGCAGCGTCCTACAGGGAGGACCCACCGGGGAGCTGTTTTTT. The chain recombines TRBV29-1 with TRBJ2-2; D could derive from TRBD1 or TRBD2 (6 bases each). CDR3 length: 14 residues. Germline assignment: CDR1 SQVTM and CDR2 ANQGSEA. V was clipped by 6 bases and J by 4 bases, with 15 bases between them.

This chain connects TRBV5-4 to TRBJ1-2; D is uncertain. This CDR3 has 14 amino acids. V was clipped by 3 bases and J by 8 bases, with 17 bases between them. From germline, CDR1 is SGHNT and CDR2 YYREEE (reference sequence). Here the CDR3 reads CASSSRWPGGGYTF. Written as DNA, the CDR3 is TGTGCCAGCAGCTCTCGCTGGCCTGGCGGAGGCTACACCTTC.

The gene calls are TRBV5-4 and TRBJ1-2, with D unclear. Trimming removed 0 bases from V and 4 bases from J, with 4 bases in between. Germline V gives CDR1 SGHNT, CDR2 YYREEE (reference sequence). The CDR3 consists of 12 residues. The CDR3 reads CASSLELYGYTF. The CDR3, as DNA: TGTGCCAGCAGCTTGGAGCTCTATGGCTACACCTTC.

V and J are TRBV6-5 and TRBJ2-7; D unresolved. Germline V gene lookup returns CDR1 MNHEY and CDR2 SVGAGI. Trimming left V 6 bases short and J 6 bases short, with 18 bases between. CDR3 length equals 14 residues. The CDR3 DNA reads TGTGCCAGCAGGCCCATTACGACCCGCCGCGAGCAGTACTTC. Translating it yields CASRPITTRREQYF.

The rearrangement links TRBV16 to TRBJ2-5, with D maybe TRBD1 (5 bases). This CDR3 is built from 15 residues. In germline, CDR1 is KGHSY, CDR2 FQNENV. The germline V and J ends were trimmed by 4 bases and 2 bases, with 14 bases remaining between them. The chain's CDR3 is CASSRTGTTQETQYF. The CDR3 DNA reads TGTGCCAGCAGCCGAACAGGTACTACTCAAGAGACCCAGTACTTC.

The rearrangement joins TRBV5-1 to TRBJ2-1; 7 bases are shared with TRBD1. In germline, CDR1 is SGHRS, CDR2 YFSETQ. This CDR3 spans 14 amino acids. V was pared by 2 bases and J by 2 bases, with 1 base of the junction left unmatched. The CDR3 region is CASSFGTAYNEQFF. CDR3 in DNA: TGCGCCAGCAGCTTCGGGACAGCCTACAATGAGCAGTTCTTC.

The V gene is TRBV7-9, the J gene TRBJ1-1, with a weak D call TRBD1 (5 bases). Germline values: CDR1 SEHNR, CDR2 FQNEAQ (reference sequence). Trimming shortened V by 2 bases and J by 0 bases, and 19 bases separated the two germline ends. The CDR3 extends over 18 amino acids. The CDR3 sequence: CASSLSDEPGDMNTEAFF. The DNA for the CDR3 is TGTGCCAGCAGCTTATCTGACGAACCGGGGGATATGAACACTGAAGCTTTCTTT.

The V and J genes are TRBV7-2 and TRBJ2-7, with D perhaps TRBD2 (5 bases). V was trimmed by 4 bases and J by 0 bases, leaving 7 bases between them. CDR3 length equals 13 residues. CDR1 is SGHTA and CDR2 is FQGNSA in the germline V gene. In DNA, the CDR3 is TGTGCCAGCAGCTCCGGAGGCTCCTACGAGCAGTACTTC. Residues: CASSSGGSYEQYF.

The V and J genes are TRBV9 and TRBJ2-2; unclear D gene. The CDR3 sequence is 14 residues long. V was clipped by 3 bases and J by 4 bases, with 10 bases between them. Germline V gives CDR1 SGDLS, CDR2 YYNGEE. DNA of the CDR3: TGTGCCAGCAGCGGTCAGTGGGGCACCGGGGAGCTGTTTTTT. Its translation: CASSGQWGTGELFF. Based on the CDR3 plus reference TRBV9 and TRBJ2-2, the full variable domain is DSGVTQTPKHLITATGQRVTLRCSPRSGDLSVYWYQQSLDQGLQFLIQYYNGEERAKGNILERFSAQQFPDLHSELNLSSLELGDSALYFCASSGQWGTGELFFGEGSRLTVL.

The J gene is TRBJ2-3, the V gene TRBV29-1; no reliable D call. Germline V gene sequence: CDR1 SQVTM, CDR2 ANQGSEA. CDR3 length: 13 residues. V dropped 8 bases and J dropped 2 bases, with 14 bases sitting between them. CDR3: CSSRTGFTDTQYF. For the CDR3, the DNA is TGCAGCTCACGGACGGGCTTCACAGATACGCAGTATTTT.

The chain joins TRBV23-1 to TRBJ2-1; 8 bases line up with TRBD1. TRBV23-1 is marked as an open reading frame, function uncertain. This CDR3 has 12 residues. The trim removed 6 bases at V and 6 bases at J, leaving 1 base unmatched. The CDR3 region is CASRDRANEQFF. For the CDR3, the DNA is TGCGCCAGCAGGGACAGGGCCAATGAGCAGTTCTTC.

This sequence joins TRBV12-3 or TRBV12-4 and TRBJ2-3; 7 nucleotides agree with TRBD2. The V and J ends lost 5 bases and 5 bases, in that order; junction bases with no gene match: 4. This CDR3 has 13 residues. The CDR3 DNA is TGTGCCAGCAGTGGACGGGGGGTAGATACGCAGTATTTT. As protein: CASSGRGVDTQYF.

The chain links TRBV6-1 to TRBJ1-3; the D gene is possibly TRBD1 (5 bases). Germline lookup yields CDR1 MNHNS and CDR2 SASEGT. The germline V and J ends were trimmed by 0 bases and 0 bases, with 18 bases remaining between them. CDR3 length equals 19 residues. The CDR3 here is CASSEAQAAGIFSGNTIYF. The CDR3 coding sequence is TGTGCCAGCAGTGAAGCGCAGGCGGCAGGGATTTTCTCTGGAAACACCATATATTTT.

The rearrangement links TRBV12-3 or TRBV12-4 to TRBJ2-6; 7 nucleotides line up with TRBD1. The J segment lost 4 bases and the V segment lost 6 bases, leaving 6 bases of the junction unmatched. This CDR3 is 15 amino acids long. The CDR3 region is CASSRGGLGANVLTF. DNA for the CDR3: TGTGCCAGCAGCCGAGGGGGCCTCGGGGCCAACGTCCTGACTTTC.

The gene calls are TRBV2 and TRBJ2-1; TRBD2 might be the D (5 bases). This CDR3 is built from 13 residues. Germline V lookup: CDR1 SNHLY, CDR2 FYNNEI. The V gene lost 4 bases and the J gene lost 8 bases, with 12 bases spanning the gap. The CDR3 sequence is CASSGYKEDEQFF. CDR3 bases: TGTGCCAGCAGTGGATATAAGGAGGATGAGCAGTTCTTC.

The chain has TRBV12-3 or TRBV12-4 and TRBJ1-5; weak D call: TRBD1 (6 bases). Deletions cut 2 bases from V and 0 bases from J, with 11 bases between. The CDR3 is made up of 16 amino acids. The CDR3 loop reads CASSLTGRDSNQPQHF. DNA of the CDR3: TGTGCCAGCAGTTTAACAGGGCGCGATAGCAATCAGCCCCAGCATTTT.

This clonotype showed up just once. The genes are TRBV20-1 and TRBJ2-7; 7 nucleotides line up with TRBD2. Germline CDR1 is DFQATT and CDR2 is SNEGSKA (reference sequence). CDR3 length: 15 residues. The junction had 13 bases not matched to a gene; V was cut back by 3 bases and J by 5 bases. The CDR3 bases are TGCAGTGCTAGCTCCCCTCGCGGGGGATACGACGAGCAGTACTTC. It is translated as CSASSPRGGYDEQYF.

The chain uses TRBV6-1 and TRBJ1-2; D perhaps matches TRBD1 (6 bases). Germline V CDR1 and CDR2: MNHNS, SASEGT. V was shortened by 2 bases and J by 3 bases, with 10 bases between the two germline ends. CDR3 length: 14 residues. The CDR3, as DNA: TGTGCCAGCAGTGAACCGACAGGCTACTATGGCTACACCTTC. Translating it yields CASSEPTGYYGYTF.

This chain connects TRBV18 to TRBJ1-1, with D tentatively TRBD1 (6 bases). V lost 3 bases and J lost 2, with 19 bases in between. This CDR3 spans 17 amino acids. Germline values: CDR1 KGHSH, CDR2 LQKENI. CDR3 DNA: TGTGCCAGCTCACCGGGTTACAGGGATTATGGAAACACTGAAGCTTTCTTT. Translating it yields CASSPGYRDYGNTEAFF.

The rearrangement joins TRBV7-2 to TRBJ2-5, with D perhaps being TRBD1 or TRBD2 (5 bases each). CDR3 length: 14 amino acids. Trimming took 1 base from V and 5 from J, leaving 11 bases between them. Germline loops: CDR1 SGHTA, CDR2 FQGNSA. The CDR3 loop reads CASSLGGVLETQYF. CDR3 nucleotide sequence: TGTGCCAGCAGCTTAGGAGGGGTCCTGGAGACCCAGTACTTC.

The V and J genes are TRBV20-1 and TRBJ1-2; possibly TRBD1 for D (5 bases). Looked up from germline, CDR1 is DFQATT and CDR2 is SNEGSKA (reference sequence). The CDR3 runs to 14 residues. V was shortened by 6 bases and J by 0 bases, with 14 bases between the two germline ends. This CDR3 is CSAPRRETNYGYTF. In DNA, the CDR3 is TGCAGTGCGCCCCGCAGGGAGACTAACTATGGCTACACCTTC.

The chain couples TRBV30 to TRBJ2-2; 12 nucleotides agree with TRBD2. Germline values: CDR1 GTSNPN, CDR2 SVGIG (reference sequence). This CDR3 comprises 16 residues. V was pared by 2 bases and J by 6 bases, with 7 bases of the junction left unmatched. The CDR3 DNA reads as TGTGCCTGGAGTTACGCAAGGACTAGCGGGGCCGGGGAGCTGTTTTTT. Protein: CAWSYARTSGAGELFF. The full variable domain, in which reference TRBV30 and TRBJ2-2 provide the parts outside the CDR3, is SQTIHQWPATLVQPVGSPLSLECTVEGTSNPNLYWYRQAAGRGLQLLFYSVGIGQISSEVPQNLSASRPQDRQFILSSKKLLLSDSGFYLCAWSYARTSGAGELFFGEGSRLTVL.

This chain connects TRBV5-1 to TRBJ2-7, with a possible D match to TRBD1 (6 bases). Germline V gene sequence: CDR1 SGHRS, CDR2 YFSETQ. V was pared by 5 bases and J by 0 bases, with 24 bases between. The CDR3 extends over 18 amino acids. The CDR3 DNA reads as TGCGCCAGCAGGTACAAGGGGAGTTCGGGACACCTCTCCTACGAGCAGTACTTC. It codes for CASRYKGSSGHLSYEQYF. Drawing the rest from reference TRBV5-1 and TRBJ2-7, the complete variable domain is KAGVTQTPRYLIKTRGQQVTLSCSPISGHRSVSWYQQTPGQGLQFLFEYFSETQRNKGNFPGRFSGRQFSNSRSEMNVSTLELGDSALYLCASRYKGSSGHLSYEQYFGPGTRLTVT.

The chain recombines TRBV2 with TRBJ2-3; 10 positions match TRBD1. The germline V gene has CDR1 SNHLY and CDR2 FYNNEI. The V segment lost 3 bases and the J segment 5 bases; nucleotides outside the gene matches: 5. The CDR3 length is 15 residues. CDR3 DNA: TGTGCCAGCAGTGAGCTGGACAGGGGGAGAGATACGCAGTATTTT. It yields the protein CASSELDRGRDTQYF.

This clonotype appeared once. This CDR3 reads CASSPSGSWAYGYTF. In DNA, the CDR3 is TGTGCCAGCAGCCCCTCGGGGTCTTGGGCCTATGGCTACACCTTC. The chain employs TRBV7-9 and TRBJ1-2; D remains ambiguous. The V end lost 5 bases, the J end lost 4 bases, and 17 bases lay between the germline ends. CDR1 and CDR2 (germline): SEHNR, FQNEAQ (reference sequence). The CDR3 is 15 residues long.

This sequence joins TRBV2 and TRBJ1-2, with D maybe TRBD1 (6 bases). Germline V gene sequence: CDR1 SNHLY, CDR2 FYNNEI. The V end lost 7 bases, the J end lost 2 bases, and 8 bases lay between the germline ends. The CDR3 is 12 amino acids. The CDR3 protein is CASTGDNYGYTF. The CDR3 bases are TGTGCCAGCACAGGGGACAACTATGGCTACACCTTC.

The V and J genes are TRBV25-1 and TRBJ2-3; 9 bases agree with TRBD2. V shed 2 bases, J shed 2 bases, and the junction held 5 bases outside the gene matches. This CDR3 has 16 amino acids. Germline-derived CDR1 and CDR2 are MGHDK and SYGVNS. This CDR3 reads CASSELAGRPTDTQYF. For the CDR3, the DNA is TGTGCCAGCAGTGAACTAGCGGGGAGGCCCACAGATACGCAGTATTTT.

The chain has TRBV25-1 and TRBJ2-1; no clear D gene. The germline gives CDR1 MGHDK, CDR2 SYGVNS. V shed 1 base and J shed 7 bases, with 14 bases lying between them. The CDR3 spans 15 residues. The CDR3 loop reads CASSESRRWRNEQFF. The CDR3 bases are TGTGCCAGCAGTGAATCTCGGCGTTGGCGGAATGAGCAGTTCTTC.